This T cell receptor beta chain was sequenced for a study of read filtering for tumor transcriptome and immune sequencing. The overall study: Revised staging placed eight or nine patients in R-ISS I, roughly 16 in II, more than five in III.

Germline CDR1 MDHEN, CDR2 SYDVKM. This CDR3 has 17 residues. J was trimmed by 0 bases and V by 4 bases; bases with no gene match: 9. The library was built from roughly 400 ng RNA with molecular barcoded adaptors for alpha/delta and beta/gamma chains. TCRdb redid the calling of the reads with MiXCR, one entry per CDR3 protein. The sample has 40,000 or so distinct CDR3 sequences, roughly an eighth seen once; the top ten hold less than 7%. Whole-study findings and limits: Compared with RNA-seq, IR-seq gave much higher clonotype depth and reliability. Roughly 80% of IR-seq clonotypes had a single read, yet these held approximately 3.5% of reads.

This clonotype came up many times. Its specificity is unknown. Specimen: a population of CD138-negative cells sorted from bone marrow. The TCR was taken from a donor at least 40 years old with multiple myeloma. The gene calls are TRBV28 and TRBJ1-5; TRBD1 matches 7 bases. The CDR3 coding sequence is TGTGCCAGCAGTTCTCCGGGACAGTCCCTTAGCAATCAGCCCCAGCATTTT. As protein: CASSSPGQSLSNQPQHF.